Sequencing of this T cell receptor beta chain was carried out in a study of OX40 agonist ivuxolimab in advanced cancers. Assay: immunoSEQ multiplex PCR; the TCRdb copy retains only in-frame clones and omits some. The sample lists about 96,000 clones, roughly four fifths occurring once. The CDR3 loop spans 16 amino acids. Trimming removed 0 bases from V and 0 bases from J, with 13 bases in between. Per germline, CDR1 SGDLS and CDR2 YYNGEE. This sequence originates from an adult with an advanced solid tumor such as melanoma, head and neck, liver or kidney cancer. This specimen was CD4+ or CD8+ T cells sorted from blood, taken in a trial of the OX40 agonist ivuxolimab. The rearrangement joins TRBV9 to TRBJ2-7; D not resolved. CDR3 amino acids: CASSVDPRQASYEQYF. CDR3 DNA sequence: TGTGCCAGCAGCGTAGACCCTCGGCAGGCCTCCTACGAGCAGTACTTC.